Presented here are 11 T cell receptor beta chains from one specimen sequenced in a study of CD8+CD57+ T cells in acquired aplastic anemia. Researchers used genomic DNA as the template to profile TCR beta VDJ and CDR3. Using its own MiXCR run on the reads, TCRdb lists one record per CDR3 protein. This sample has roughly 420,000 distinct CDR3 sequences, with about 70% found just once. The sequencing input was sorted CD4+, CD8+, or CD8+CD57+ T cells (not recorded which) from PBMCs. The receptor set was obtained from a human donor in good health, serving as a control.

The J gene is TRBJ1-6, the V gene TRBV7-6; 7 bases align to TRBD1. This CDR3 is built from 15 residues. Germline V lookup: CDR1 SGHVS, CDR2 FNYEAQ. V shed 5 bases and J 13 bases; nucleotides not matched to a gene: 14. CDR3 sequence (DNA): TGTGCCAGCAGCCAGGGGGGGGAGGCAGACACCCCCCTCCACTTT. Its translation is CASSQGGEADTPLHF.

The genes are TRBV15 and TRBJ2-3, with D uncertain. The germline V gene has CDR1 LNHNV and CDR2 YYDKDF (reference sequence). The V gene lost 1 base and the J gene lost 3 bases, with 17 bases spanning the gap. The CDR3 contains 17 residues. The CDR3 bases are TGTGCCACCAGCAGAGTTGGGATTTCAAAATTGACAGATACGCAGTATTTT. It codes for CATSRVGISKLTDTQYF.

This clonotype was detected ten times or more. The chain uses TRBV9 and TRBJ1-6; the match to TRBD1 covers 9 bases. Germline values: CDR1 SGDLS, CDR2 YYNGEE. The CDR3 sequence is 15 residues long. J gave up 8 bases and V 0 bases, and 3 bases lay outside the gene matches. In DNA, the CDR3 is TGTGCCAGCAGCGTAGCAGGGGACAGGGATTCACCCCTCCACTTT. Its translation is CASSVAGDRDSPLHF.

This chain uses TRBV10-3 with TRBJ1-6, with TRBD1 matching 7 bases. Germline V lookup: CDR1 ENHRY, CDR2 SYGVKD. V gave up 10 bases and J gave up 5 bases; unmatched junction bases: 14. The CDR3 totals 16 residues. CDR3 in DNA: TGTGCCAGCTTTCGGGCAGGGGGTCGGGATAATTCACCCCTCCACTTT. Residues: CASFRAGGRDNSPLHF.

In this sample, this clonotype turned up many times. The gene calls are TRBV7-2 and TRBJ1-2; TRBD1 might be the D (5 bases). The CDR3 spans 14 residues. The ends were cut back, 5 bases at V and 0 bases at J, with 10 bases in the middle. The germline V gene encodes CDR1 SGHTA and CDR2 FQGNSA. The CDR3 nucleotides read TGTGCCAGCAGCACGACAGCTACTAACTATGGCTACACCTTC. It translates to CASSTTATNYGYTF.

The chain uses TRBV20-1 and TRBJ2-7; D possibly corresponds to TRBD2 (6 bases). This CDR3 is 12 amino acids long. Germline CDR1 is DFQATT and CDR2 is SNEGSKA (reference sequence). Trimming stripped 0 bases from V and 11 bases from J, with 14 bases between. CDR3 nucleotide sequence: TGCAGTGCTAGAGAGGAGGGACTCGCTGAGTACTTC. This encodes CSAREEGLAEYF.

This sequence joins TRBV4-1 and TRBJ2-7, with D possibly matching TRBD1 (5 bases). The CDR3 length is 12 residues. CDR1 is MGHRA and CDR2 is YSYEKL in the germline V gene. The V end lost 2 bases, the J end lost 7 bases, and 9 bases lay between the germline ends. The CDR3 region has the DNA TGCGCCAGCAGCCAACCAACAGGAGAGCAGTACTTC. It specifies CASSQPTGEQYF.

The chain combines TRBV19 with TRBJ1-3, with D perhaps TRBD1 (6 bases). The J call may be incorrect, as the DNA end agrees better with TRBJ1-1. The length of the CDR3 is 13 residues. CDR1 is LNHDA and CDR2 is SQIVND in the germline V gene (reference sequence). CDR3 sequence reads: CASSATGGTAAFF. For the CDR3, the DNA is TGTGCCAGTAGTGCGACGGGGGGCACCGCCGCTTTCTTT.

There are many counts of this clonotype. The V gene is TRBV7-2, the J gene TRBJ1-5; 8 positions match TRBD1. The CDR3 sequence is 13 residues long. J lost 6 bases, V lost 3 bases, and 1 base had no gene match. Germline assignment: CDR1 SGHTA and CDR2 FQGNSA. The CDR3 bases are TGTGCCAGCAGCTTTCAGGGGGCTCAGCCCCAGCATTTT. It codes for CASSFQGAQPQHF.

This clonotype has a count of ten or more. The chain employs TRBV30 and TRBJ2-7; 9 nucleotides match TRBD1. The CDR3 consists of 13 residues. Germline V gene lookup returns CDR1 GTSNPN and CDR2 SVGIG (reference sequence). V lost 5 bases to trimming and J lost 7 bases; unmatched junction nucleotides: 9. The CDR3 spells CAWDFGTGREQYF. CDR3 DNA: TGTGCCTGGGATTTCGGGACAGGGAGAGAGCAGTACTTC.

The chain links TRBV6-6 to TRBJ2-7, with 9 bases aligning to TRBD1. This CDR3 has 15 amino acids. Looked up from germline, CDR1 is MNHNY and CDR2 is SVGAGI (reference sequence). Unmatched junction bases numbered 2, after V lost 2 bases and J lost 0 bases. Written as DNA, the CDR3 is TGTGCCAGCAGTTACCGGGGACAGGGCTCCTACGAGCAGTACTTC. This codes for CASSYRGQGSYEQYF.